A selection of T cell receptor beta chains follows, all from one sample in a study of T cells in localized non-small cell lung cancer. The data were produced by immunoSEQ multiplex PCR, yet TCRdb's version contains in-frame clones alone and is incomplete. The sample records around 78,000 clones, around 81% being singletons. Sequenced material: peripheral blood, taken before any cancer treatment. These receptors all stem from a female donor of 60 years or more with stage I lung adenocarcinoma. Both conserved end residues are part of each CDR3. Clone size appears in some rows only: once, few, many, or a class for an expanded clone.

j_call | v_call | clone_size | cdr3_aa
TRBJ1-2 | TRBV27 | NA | CASSFRGAGSGYTF
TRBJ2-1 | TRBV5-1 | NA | CASSLVGGRGYNEQFF
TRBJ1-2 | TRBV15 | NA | CATSRDRLLITF
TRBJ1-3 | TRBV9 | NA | CASSVNERNTIYF
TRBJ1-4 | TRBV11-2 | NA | CASSFAPATGPANEKLFF
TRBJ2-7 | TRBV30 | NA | CAWSRHGREQYF
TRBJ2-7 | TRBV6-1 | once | CASSEGPSVYEQYF
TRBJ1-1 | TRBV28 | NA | CASSLPGQGATEAFF
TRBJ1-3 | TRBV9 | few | CASSVGQGSGNTIYF
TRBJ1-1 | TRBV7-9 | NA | CASSSTGPEAFF
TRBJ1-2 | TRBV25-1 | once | CASSGDRAFSGYTF
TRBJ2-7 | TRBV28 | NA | CASRRTPEQTYEQYF
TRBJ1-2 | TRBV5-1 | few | CASSLDGRGYGYTF
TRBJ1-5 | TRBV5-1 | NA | CASSLETGLEPQHF
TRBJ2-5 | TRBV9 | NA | CASSVDPIISETQYF
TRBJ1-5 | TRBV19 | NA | CASRSDGFANRNQPQHF
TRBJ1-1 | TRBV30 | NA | CALKAIRGNTEAFF
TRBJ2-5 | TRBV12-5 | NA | CASGWAGGQETQYF
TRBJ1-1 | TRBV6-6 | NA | CASSYKGADTEAFF
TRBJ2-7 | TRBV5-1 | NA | CASSLAGGQSSYEQYF
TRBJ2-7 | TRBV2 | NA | CASRTGQGAREQYF
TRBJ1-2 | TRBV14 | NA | CASSQSGALQGYTF
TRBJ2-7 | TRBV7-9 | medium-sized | CASSTSGRDEQYF
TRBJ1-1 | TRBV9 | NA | CASSVDINTEAFF
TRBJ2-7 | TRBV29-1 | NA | CSVETRALSTYEQYF
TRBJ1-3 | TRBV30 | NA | CAWRPVSGRGYGNTIYF
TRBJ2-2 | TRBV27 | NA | CATSREWNTGELFF
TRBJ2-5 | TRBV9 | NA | CASSVAGGMNIRQETQYF
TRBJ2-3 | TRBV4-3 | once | CASSQAGGTDTQYF
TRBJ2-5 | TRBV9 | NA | CASSRGQNGGVETQYF
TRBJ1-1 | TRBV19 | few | CASRWAREGNTEAFF
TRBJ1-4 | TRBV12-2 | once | CASRLSEAPGEKLFF
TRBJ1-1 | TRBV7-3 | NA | CASSLGGRNTEAFF
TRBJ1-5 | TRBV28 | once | CASSLGVTGNQPQHF
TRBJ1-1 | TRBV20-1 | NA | CSAPGKSEAFF
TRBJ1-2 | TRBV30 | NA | CAWSAGTGENGYTF
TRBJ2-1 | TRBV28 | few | CASTLPRGTKQFF
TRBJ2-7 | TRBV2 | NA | CASSVEGSYEQYF
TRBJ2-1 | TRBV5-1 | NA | CASSPDVGAYNEQFF
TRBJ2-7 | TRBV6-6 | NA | CASSYVMDYEQYF
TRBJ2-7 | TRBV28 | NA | CASSPTGSWYEQYF
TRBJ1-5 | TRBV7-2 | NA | CASSLGSGNQPQHF
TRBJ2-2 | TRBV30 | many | CAWGTTNTGELFF
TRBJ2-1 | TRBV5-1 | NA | CASSLGGTGVYNEQFF
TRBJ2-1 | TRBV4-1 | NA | CASSQTYLAEEQFF
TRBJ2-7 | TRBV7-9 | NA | CASSPRGWEQYF
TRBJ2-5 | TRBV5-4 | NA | CASSLTAAQETQYF
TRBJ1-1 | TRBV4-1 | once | CASSQVGLEAFF
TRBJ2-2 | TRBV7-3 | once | CASSSSRGTGELFF
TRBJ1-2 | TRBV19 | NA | CASRLGGAGNYGYTF
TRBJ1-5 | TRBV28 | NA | CASSPRVSNQPQHF
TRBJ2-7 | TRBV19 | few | CASSTDNYEQYF
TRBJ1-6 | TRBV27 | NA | CASREQGANNSPLHF
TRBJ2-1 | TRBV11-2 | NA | CASSSDYNEQFF
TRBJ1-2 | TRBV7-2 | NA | CASSSPADRANYGYTF